The next 11 T cell receptor beta chains were all read from a single sample in a study of blood T cell repertoires in COVID-19. Some clones are missing from TCRdb's copy, which holds only in-frame ones; the method was immunoSEQ multiplex PCR. Here the sample spans 72,000 or so clones, roughly 85% being singletons. The sample was peripheral blood. The receptors shown here come from a woman over 75 with active or convalescent COVID-19.

The CDR3 here is CASKGTATNEKLFF. CDR3 bases: TGTGCCAGCAAAGGGACTGCAACTAATGAAAAACTGTTTTTT. The gene calls are TRBV27 and TRBJ1-4; tentative D call: TRBD1 (5 bases). Per germline, CDR1 MNHEY and CDR2 SMNVEV (reference sequence). V was pared by 7 bases and J by 0 bases, with 9 bases between. CDR3 length equals 14 residues. The whole variable domain, remainder taken from reference TRBV27 and TRBJ1-4, is EAQVTQNPRYLITVTGKKLTVTCSQNMNHEYMSWYRQDPGLGLRQIYYSMNVEVTDKGDVPEGYKVSRKEKRNFPLILESPSPNQTSLYFCASKGTATNEKLFFGSGTQLSVL.

This clone was observed a single time. The chain links TRBV20-1 to TRBJ1-1; D unresolved. Trimming removed 5 bases at V and 6 bases at J, with 10 bases between. Germline CDR1 DFQATT, CDR2 SNEGSKA (reference sequence). This CDR3 region has 11 residues. CDR3 DNA sequence: TGCAGTGCTCACCTCGGGGCTGAAGCTTTCTTT. Encoded protein: CSAHLGAEAFF.

The chain links TRBV7-6 to TRBJ2-5; 8 nucleotides agree with TRBD2. Germline V CDR1 and CDR2: SGHVS, FNYEAQ. Trimming took 3 bases from V and 2 from J; bases not matched to a gene: 5. This CDR3 spans 15 amino acids. The CDR3 DNA reads TGTGCCAGCAGCTTGAGCGGGGGCGATCAAGAGACCCAGTACTTC. Protein product: CASSLSGGDQETQYF.

V usage is TRBV6-4 and J usage is TRBJ2-5, with 7 nucleotides matching TRBD1. The trim removed 6 bases at V and 7 bases at J, leaving 11 bases unmatched. CDR3 length: 14 amino acids. Germline V gene sequence: CDR1 MRHNA, CDR2 SNTAGT. The CDR3 region is CASRSTGSSSTQYF. The CDR3 bases are TGTGCCAGCAGGTCGACAGGGTCAAGTTCGACCCAGTACTTC.

The V call is TRBV30, the J call TRBJ1-2; TRBD1 matches at 9 bases. Germline values: CDR1 GTSNPN, CDR2 SVGIG (reference sequence). The CDR3 extends over 14 amino acids. The J segment lost 5 bases and the V segment lost 4 bases, leaving 8 bases of the junction unmatched. The CDR3 loop reads CAWTLGDRDYGYTF. The CDR3 DNA reads as TGTGCCTGGACCCTAGGGGACAGGGATTATGGCTACACCTTC.

The rearrangement uses TRBV5-1 and TRBJ2-6, with unresolved D. The CDR3 runs 15 residues. Trimming cost V 2 bases and J 0 bases, with 6 bases left between them. Germline V gene lookup returns CDR1 SGHRS and CDR2 YFSETQ. The CDR3 DNA sequence: TGCGCCAGCAGCTTTGAGTTCTCTGGGGCCAACGTCCTGACTTTC. Translation: CASSFEFSGANVLTF.

The chain joins TRBV21-1 to TRBJ2-3; the table calls TRBD2, which could not be checked here. TRBV21-1 constitutes a pseudogene. CDR3 size: 20 residues. This CDR3 is CASSPRVGGQGRTSGFPQYF. CDR3 nucleotide sequence: TGTGCCAGCAGCCCTCGGGTAGGTGGTCAGGGTAGGACTAGCGGGTTCCCGCAGTATTTT.

The J gene is TRBJ2-3, the V gene TRBV4-2; 9 bases are a match to TRBD2. The CDR3 spans 18 residues. With V trimmed by 0 bases and J by 5 bases, 12 bases remained unmatched. Germline CDR1 and CDR2: LGHNA and YNFKEQ. CDR3 nucleotide sequence: TGTGCCAGCAGCCAAGATGGTCGCTTAGCGGGGGTGGGAGATACGCAGTATTTT. Translation gives CASSQDGRLAGVGDTQYF.

CDR3 protein: CASSADSANYGYTF. CDR3 DNA sequence: TGTGCCAGCAGCGCGGACAGTGCTAACTATGGCTACACCTTC. The V and J genes are TRBV7-2 and TRBJ1-2; maybe TRBD1 (6 bases). There are 14 residues in the CDR3. From germline, CDR1 is SGHTA and CDR2 FQGNSA. V lost 5 bases to trimming and J lost 0 bases, with 10 bases between them.

This sequence joins TRBV12-3 or TRBV12-4 and TRBJ1-5; maybe TRBD1 (6 bases). Between the trimmed V and J ends, which lost 6 bases and 5 bases, there was a span of 11 bases. This CDR3 is 13 amino acids long. This CDR3 is CASSLTGHQPQHF. The DNA for the CDR3 is TGTGCCAGCAGCTTGACAGGCCATCAGCCCCAGCATTTT.

Written as DNA, the CDR3 is TGTGCCAGCAGCCGCAGGGGTGCAACTAATGAAAAACTGTTTTTT. Translating gives CASSRRGATNEKLFF. The V call is TRBV5-4, the J call TRBJ1-4; tentative D call: TRBD1 (6 bases). The CDR3 is 15 amino acids. V was cut by 4 bases and J by 0 bases, with 10 bases left in between. Germline V gene lookup returns CDR1 SGHNT and CDR2 YYREEE (reference sequence).